Listed below are T cell receptor beta chains from one sample, sequenced in a study of spatial heterogeneity in lung cancer. Each CDR3 protein is one row after TCRdb ran MiXCR on the 5' RACE reads. The sample has tens of thousands of distinct CDR3 sequences, 15% to 20% seen once. This specimen was PBMCs, taken at follow-up. These receptors were obtained from a male donor with early-stage non-small cell lung cancer. Both conserved end residues are part of each CDR3. Fields, in order: V gene, clone size, J gene, D gene, CDR3 DNA, CDR3 protein. The D gene is left open where the match is weak. Rows give clone size only sometimes, using once, few, many, or a class for an expanded clone.

TRBV4-1,once,TRBJ2-5,TRBD2,TGCGCCAGCAGCCAGGGAAGTAGCGGGAGAGGGGAGACCCAGTACTTC,CASSQGSSGRGETQYF
TRBV6-6,many,TRBJ2-7,-,TGTGCCAGCAGCATAGGGGTCACCTACGAGCAGTACTTC,CASSIGVTYEQYF
TRBV19,-,TRBJ2-3,-,TGTGCCAGTAGTTGGGGGGCCGCAGATACGCAGTATTTT,CASSWGAADTQYF
TRBV3-1,-,TRBJ2-2,TRBD2,TGTGCCAGCAGGCGGACCGGGACTAGCGGGACCCTCCAAGGTACCGGGGAGCTGTTTTTT,CASRRTGTSGTLQGTGELFF
TRBV6-2/TRBV6-3,many,TRBJ1-1,-,TGTGCCAGCAGTTGGGGGAGGAGCACTGAAGCTTTCTTT,CASSWGRSTEAFF
TRBV4-1,few,TRBJ1-5,-,TGCGCCAGCAGCCAGACAGTGAATAGCAATCAGCCCCAGCATTTT,CASSQTVNSNQPQHF
TRBV7-6,-,TRBJ1-1,-,TGTGCCAGCAGCTTATCGCTAGGACTGAACACTGAAGCTTTCTTT,CASSLSLGLNTEAFF
TRBV19,few,TRBJ2-7,-,TGTGCCAGTAGTGCGGGGTCTGGAGGGCTCCGGGAGCAGTACTTC,CASSAGSGGLREQYF
TRBV5-1,-,TRBJ2-7,-,TGCGCCAGCAGACGTGCCGGGACCGAAGCCTACGAGCAGTACTTC,CASRRAGTEAYEQYF
TRBV6-6,-,TRBJ2-5,-,TGTGCCAGCAGATCGACAGGAGAGACCCAGTACTTC,CASRSTGETQYF
TRBV20-1,few,TRBJ2-3,-,TGCAGTGCTAGAGTTGAGGGGGATGACACAGATACGCAGTATTTT,CSARVEGDDTDTQYF
TRBV5-6,few,TRBJ2-1,TRBD1,TGTGCCAGCAGTTACGTTCCGGGACAGGGTTTCAATGAGCAGTTCTTC,CASSYVPGQGFNEQFF
TRBV7-2,-,TRBJ1-6,-,TGTGCCAGCAGCTTACAGCCGAGCTCCTATAATTCATCCCTCCACTTT,CASSLQPSSYNSSLHF
TRBV7-3,-,TRBJ2-2,-,TGTGCCAGCAGCCTGCACCCGACAGGGAACACCGGGGAGCTGTTTTTT,CASSLHPTGNTGELFF
TRBV3-1,-,TRBJ2-1,-,TGTGCCAGCAGCCAAGGCTCGGGGACCCTATACAATGAGCAGTTCTTC,CASSQGSGTLYNEQFF
TRBV20-1,-,TRBJ2-1,-,TGCAGTGCTAGAGGAGCCGGGACAAAGGGCTTAAATGAGCAGTTCTTC,CSARGAGTKGLNEQFF
TRBV9,few,TRBJ1-2,-,TGTGCCAGCAGCCTTACCGGGTCCGCGGGGAACTATGGCTACACCTTC,CASSLTGSAGNYGYTF
TRBV7-8,many,TRBJ2-1,TRBD2,TGTGCCAGCAGCTCATCCGGGACTAAGTATAATGAGCAGTTCTTC,CASSSSGTKYNEQFF
TRBV2,few,TRBJ2-1,-,TGTGCCAGCAGTACTGGGGTCAACAATGAGCAGTTCTTC,CASSTGVNNEQFF
TRBV7-9,few,TRBJ1-5,-,TGTGCCAGCAGCCCCTCTCTGGGGGGGCCTCAGCCCCAGCATTTT,CASSPSLGGPQPQHF
TRBV5-1,-,TRBJ1-4,-,TGCGCCAGCAGCTCGTCCCCCCTTGGGGGGGCCGAAAAACTGTTTTTT,CASSSSPLGGAEKLFF
TRBV20-1,few,TRBJ1-1,-,TGCAGTGCTTACGGGGGCATGAACACTGAAGCTTTCTTT,CSAYGGMNTEAFF
TRBV7-9,-,TRBJ2-1,-,TGTGCCAGCAGCTCCGCGTCCGACAGGTCATACAATGAGCAGTTCTTC,CASSSASDRSYNEQFF
TRBV6-2/TRBV6-3,-,TRBJ2-4,TRBD2,TGTGCCAGCAGCCGAAGCGGGAGACTGTACATTCAGTACTTC,CASSRSGRLYIQYF
TRBV7-8,-,TRBJ2-2,-,TGTGCCAGCAGCTCACGAGGGGGGCCCGGGGAGCTGTTTTTT,CASSSRGGPGELFF
TRBV2,once,TRBJ1-1,-,TGTGCCAGCCGACCCGAAAACCTGAACATGAACACTGAAGCTTTCTTT,CASRPENLNMNTEAFF
TRBV7-2,-,TRBJ2-1,TRBD2,TGTGCCAGCAGCTTATCCCCTTTTAGCGGGGGGGCCAACAATGAGCAGTTCTTC,CASSLSPFSGGANNEQFF
TRBV7-9,-,TRBJ2-5,-,TGTGCCAGCAGCCCCAAGGGGGGGCTAGCTTCTCGCCGGCAAGAGACCCAGTACTTC,CASSPKGGLASRRQETQYF
TRBV20-1,-,TRBJ2-3,-,TGCAGTGCTAGATCCACAACGACAGACCGAAGCACAGATACGCAGTATTTT,CSARSTTTDRSTDTQYF
TRBV9,-,TRBJ2-2,-,TGTGCCAGCACTAGACAGGCGAACACCGGGGAGCTGTTTTTT,CASTRQANTGELFF
TRBV5-1,-,TRBJ2-7,TRBD2,TGCGCCAGCAGCACTCTGACTAGCGGCCAGACCTCCCAGAGCTTC,CASSTLTSGQTSQSF
TRBV7-9,once,TRBJ1-4,TRBD1,TGTGCCAGCAGCGTAGGACAGGGCAAAAAACTGTTTTTT,CASSVGQGKKLFF
TRBV5-1,-,TRBJ2-5,TRBD2,TGCGCCAGCAGCCAAACTAGCGGGATAGGGCAGACCCAGTACTTC,CASSQTSGIGQTQYF
TRBV5-4,few,TRBJ2-1,TRBD2,TGTGCCAGCAGCCCTCCGGGCGGGAGGGCCCCCAATGAGCAGTTCTTC,CASSPPGGRAPNEQFF
TRBV6-6,-,TRBJ2-5,TRBD1,TGTGCCAGCAGTTCCTCGGACAGGGGGCGGGGAGAGACCCAGTACTTC,CASSSSDRGRGETQYF
TRBV20-1,-,TRBJ2-7,TRBD1,TGCAGTGCACGGGCCGGGACAGGAACTACCTACGAGCAGTACTTC,CSARAGTGTTYEQYF
TRBV9,-,TRBJ2-3,TRBD2,TGTGCCAGCAGCGAGGCCCGGTGGCCTAGCGGGGAGGATACGCAGTATTTT,CASSEARWPSGEDTQYF
TRBV10-3,-,TRBJ1-1,-,TGTGCCATCAGTGAGTACGGGGGGTCCACTGAAGCTTTCTTT,CAISEYGGSTEAFF
TRBV5-1,many,TRBJ1-2,TRBD1,TGCGCCAGCAGGAATTTACAGGGGAACTATGGCTACACCTTC,CASRNLQGNYGYTF
TRBV29-1,many,TRBJ1-1,-,TGCAGCGTTGAAAATTTCCAGAGTGAAGCTTTCTTT,CSVENFQSEAFF
TRBV7-9,-,TRBJ2-5,TRBD2,TGTGCCAGCAGCTATACTAGCGGGGGTTACCAAGAGACCCAGTACTTC,CASSYTSGGYQETQYF
TRBV7-2,-,TRBJ1-3,-,TGTGCCAGCAGCCCCGGACACCTCTCTGGAAACACCATATATTTT,CASSPGHLSGNTIYF